This T cell receptor beta chain was sequenced during a study of shared clonotypes between healthy human individuals. Some clones are missing from TCRdb's copy, which holds only in-frame ones; the method was immunoSEQ multiplex PCR. This sample has approximately 2.4 million clones, with under 97% found just once. Division of CD4+ cells produced a CD45RA+ naive subset and a CD45RA-negative memory subset. A note on this clone: The antigen is unknown.

Whole-study findings and limits: About 5% of naive CD4 clonotypes were shared across several donors. Non-shared clonotypes showed lower generation probabilities than clonotypes common to all four donors.

There are 16 residues in the CDR3. Germline V CDR1 and CDR2: MGHDK, SYGVNS. V trimming: 6 bases; J trimming: 3 bases; junction bases outside the gene matches: 7. The receptor was isolated from a man aged 18 to 29 in good health. The chain recombines TRBV25-1 with TRBJ2-3, with 12 bases identical to TRBD2. Sample: naive CD4+ T cells sorted from blood. Subset described: CD45RA+ positively selected. The CDR3 protein is CASSLLAGGQTDTQYF. CDR3 coding DNA: TGTGCCAGCAGCCTACTAGCGGGAGGCCAAACAGATACGCAGTATTTT.